Only a few counts were recorded for the clone carrying this TCR beta chain. Profiling relied on immunoSEQ multiplex PCR, and the TCRdb table lists in-frame clones only, not all of them. This sample has approximately 30,000 clones, with roughly 90% found just once. CDR3 size: 17 residues. The germline gives CDR1 SGDLS, CDR2 YYNGEE. Trimming pared 4 bases from V and 2 bases from J, leaving 19 bases between. This specimen comes from a study of blood T cell repertoires in COVID-19. Study overall: Acute and convalescent COVID-19 samples came from the United States, Italy and Spain.

The sequencing sample was made of peripheral blood. The chain combines TRBV9 with TRBJ1-5, with a tentative D call TRBD1 (6 bases). The clonotype originates from a human donor in a cohort sampled during active COVID-19. CDR3 sequence reads: CASSREDSTMGNQPQHF. In DNA form, the CDR3 reads TGTGCCAGCAGCAGAGAGGACAGCACGATGGGCAATCAGCCCCAGCATTTT.